The next 10 T cell receptor beta chains were all read from a single sample in a study of technical replicates of blood from a handful of donors. The assay was immunoSEQ multiplex PCR, and TCRdb's table has in-frame clones only and misses some. The table includes under 90,000 clones, nearly 98% detected once. The sample taken for sequencing was T cells isolated from PBMCs. These receptors came from a human donor in good health.

V and J are TRBV23-1 and TRBJ1-2; 8 bases match TRBD1. TRBV23-1 is an ORF; its function is uncertain. CDR3 length: 15 residues. The ends lost 9 bases at V and 0 bases at J; junction bases unmatched: 9. In nucleotides, the CDR3 is TGCGCCAGGATCTCGCAGGGGGCGCCTAACTATGGCTACACCTTC. Amino acid sequence: CARISQGAPNYGYTF.

V and J are TRBV5-1 and TRBJ2-3, with TRBD1 matching over 7 bases. Per the germline V gene, CDR1 is SGHRS and CDR2 is YFSETQ. The CDR3 contains 15 residues. Losses at the gene ends were 3 bases for V and 0 bases for J; bases not matched to a gene: 4. CDR3: CASSSGQLSTDTQYF. The CDR3 DNA follows: TGCGCCAGCAGCTCGGGACAGCTAAGCACAGATACGCAGTATTTT.

The genes are TRBV4-1 and TRBJ2-1, with D possibly matching TRBD2 (6 bases). The V gene's germline CDR1 is MGHRA and CDR2 YSYEKL. Trimming cost V 4 bases and J 9 bases, with 13 bases left between them. The CDR3 consists of 13 residues. The CDR3 sequence: CASSPRGGIEQFF. The CDR3 DNA is TGCGCCAGCAGCCCAAGGGGCGGGATTGAGCAGTTCTTC.

V gene TRBV5-1 combines with J gene TRBJ2-6, with 10 bases that match TRBD2. Germline assignment: CDR1 SGHRS and CDR2 YFSETQ. The CDR3 covers 19 residues. Trimming cost V 2 bases and J 0 bases; bases outside gene matches: 8. CDR3 sequence: CASSLALAGATSGANVLTF. The CDR3 DNA follows: TGCGCCAGCAGCTTAGCTCTAGCGGGGGCCACCTCTGGGGCCAACGTCCTGACTTTC.

J is TRBJ2-5 and V is TRBV18, with 11 bases lining up with TRBD2. V lost 3 bases and J lost 2; bases outside the gene matches: 8. The CDR3 runs to 17 residues. In germline, CDR1 is KGHSH, CDR2 LQKENI. The CDR3 loop is CASSPPASGRIQETQYF. For the CDR3, the DNA is TGTGCCAGCTCACCGCCGGCTAGCGGGAGGATACAAGAGACCCAGTACTTC.

A single count supports this clone. The chain carries TRBV4-1 and TRBJ2-1; possibly TRBD1 for D (6 bases). Germline V gives CDR1 MGHRA, CDR2 YSYEKL. Trimming stripped 1 base from V and 4 bases from J, with 17 bases between. The CDR3 is 17 residues long. DNA of the CDR3: TGCGCCAGCAGCCAAGTATACGCAGGGGTCGAGTACAATGAGCAGTTCTTC. Residues: CASSQVYAGVEYNEQFF.

The chain is built from TRBV19 and TRBJ1-5; 9 bases line up with TRBD1. J was trimmed by 5 bases and V by 6 bases; bases with no gene match: 14. The germline CDR1 and CDR2 sequences are LNHDA and SQIVND (reference sequence). This CDR3 spans 17 amino acids. The CDR3, as DNA: TGTGCCAGTAGATGGGGGACCGGGACAGGGTTCGATCAGCCCCAGCATTTT. This sequence encodes CASRWGTGTGFDQPQHF.

V and J are TRBV4-1 and TRBJ2-3, with TRBD2 as a possible D gene (5 bases). This CDR3 contains 16 residues. Trimming shortened V by 1 base and J by 0 bases, and 11 bases separated the two germline ends. Germline V lookup: CDR1 MGHRA, CDR2 YSYEKL. The CDR3 sequence is CASSQVLAASTDTQYF. CDR3 DNA sequence: TGCGCCAGCAGCCAAGTGCTAGCTGCTAGCACAGATACGCAGTATTTT.

The rearrangement links TRBV5-1 to TRBJ2-7, with D possibly being TRBD2 (6 bases). The CDR3 is made up of 19 amino acids. Germline assignment: CDR1 SGHRS and CDR2 YFSETQ. The ends were cut back, 0 bases at V and 2 bases at J, with 24 bases in the middle. CDR3 region: CASSLDPVPGTFDTYEQYF. CDR3 bases: TGCGCCAGCAGCTTGGATCCGGTACCCGGGACTTTCGATACCTACGAGCAGTACTTC.

The genes are TRBV5-1 and TRBJ2-2; TRBD2 matches at 14 bases. The CDR3 has 18 amino acids. The junction had 11 bases not matched to a gene; V was cut back by 5 bases and J by 5 bases. In germline, CDR1 is SGHRS, CDR2 YFSETQ. CDR3 region: CASRDAGTSGSYTGELFF. CDR3 bases: TGCGCCAGCAGGGATGCCGGGACTAGCGGGAGTTATACCGGGGAGCTGTTTTTT.